This T cell receptor (beta chain) originates from a study of T cell responses to AZD1222 COVID-19 vaccine (dated by TCRdb to the early 2020s). Notes on the research overall: Because spike-specific TCR depth and breadth did not differ between the two schedules, AZD1222 recipients who got a second dose at roughly 4 weeks were pooled with those who got a second dose at roughly 12 weeks. Trial participants were enrolled by age into 18-55, 56-69 and 70-plus year subgroups, with about 150, 27 and 61 TCR-sequenced participants respectively. TCR sequencing was performed for about 250 trial participants, of whom some 200 were given two doses of AZD1222 and approximately 25 were given two doses of MenACWY control vaccine.

Per the publication, the time point label means: baseline before first vaccination. Samples from vaccinated people were obtained from the UK trials COV001 and COV002, which included a single-blind randomized controlled phase 2/3 trial of AZD1222 (ChAdOx1 nCoV-19) in healthy adults. For TCRbeta chain sequencing, PBMC samples from trial participants were taken at day 0 and at day 28 after the second dose. Broad study findings and their caveats: No day 14 peak-response samples were available, so repertoires were characterized only after the peak T cell response. Conclusions about previously exposed vaccinees are limited because only 5 or 6 AZD1222 recipients were SARS-CoV-2 seropositive at baseline. The 56-69-year group was small, and its depth increase did not reach significance, likely because of low power. After two AZD1222 doses, both the breadth and the depth of spike-specific TCRs were significantly higher than at day 0 and than in MenACWY recipients. Nearly half of unique spike-specific TCRs reportedly recognized epitopes outside regions mutated in the B.1.351 and B.1.1.7 variants. Participants were mostly white British, with more females than males. The authors suggested clonal diversity may have been underestimated. Vaccine-associated CD4 TCRs spanned the whole spike protein, with dominant responses in regions 160-218 and 743-854.

Note on this clone: The antigen this receptor binds is unknown. No clone much larger than this one lies a single base away; base qualities are absent.

From V the trimming removes 5 bases and from J it removes 4 bases, while the gene matches leave 6 bases of the junction unaccounted for. CDR1 and CDR2 are read off the germline V gene (reference sequence) as LNHDA and SQIVND. The CDR3 contains 14 residues, cysteine and phenylalanine counted. The only DNA kept is the CDR3, 42 bases in frame from the first base. The CDR3 regions of human TCRbeta chains were analyzed by immunosequencing. The published analysis was carried out like this. TCRs in the repertoires were matched against a reference library of SARS-CoV-2-specific TCRs that had been generated with the MIRA antigen-specificity platform. Breadth meant the fraction of unique TCRs that were SARS-CoV-2-associated, whereas depth meant the fraction of total T cells that were SARS-CoV-2-associated. Using the MIRA data, each spike-specific TCR was mapped to the spike region that the TCR reacts to and placed in a CD4 or CD8 class. Log10-transformed breadth and depth values were compared by one-way ANOVA with Sidak's multiple comparisons tests. Sourced from immuneACCESS, this table was stored by TCRdb with only in-frame sequences that have V and J called. A share of the clones is absent; for the studies checked, an unresolved V gene accounts for under half, and the remainder has no known explanation. V and J calls and clone size are as listed in that table; D and trimming were resolved from the DNA. The sample table holds some 100,000 clones, of which roughly nine tenths were seen once. Around 2% of the sample comes from the top ten.

This receptor was identified in an adult in good health. Source: peripheral blood, taken on day 0 of AZD1222 vaccination. The sequence is built from TRBV19 and TRBJ1-1; the junction holds 8 bases that match TRBD1. CDR3 sequence: CASSFDRGGTEAFF. The base sequence is TGTGCCAGTAGTTTCGACAGGGGAGGCACTGAAGCTTTCTTT.